The 4 T cell receptor beta chains listed next were all sequenced from one sample in a study of cytomegalovirus exposure and HLA in healthy donors. Primers included in the PCR were 60 Vbeta and 13 Jbeta primers. Assay used: immunoSEQ multiplex PCR; TCRdb lists only in-frame clones, some missing. The top ten hold around 0.69% of the sample, which has 170,000 or so clones, 75% to 85% seen once. The sample consisted of PBMCs. These receptors all stem from a boy between 10 and 17 years old in good health and CMV-seronegative.

V is TRBV5-8 and J is TRBJ2-7; a weak D match, TRBD1 (5 bases). From germline, CDR1 is SGHTS and CDR2 YDEGEE. The CDR3 has 17 amino acids. V was clipped by 0 bases and J by 4 bases, with 20 bases between them. CDR3 in amino acids: CASSLARSVGQPYEQYF. The CDR3 bases are TGTGCCAGCAGCTTGGCCAGGAGTGTAGGACAACCGTACGAGCAGTACTTC. The full variable domain, with the rest looked up from reference TRBV5-8 and TRBJ2-7, is EAGVTQSPTHLIKTRGQQATLRCSPISGHTSVYWYQQALGLGLQFLLWYDEGEERNRGNFPPRFSGRQFPNYSSELNVNALELEDSALYLCASSLARSVGQPYEQYFGPGTRLTVT.

V usage is TRBV13 and J usage is TRBJ2-1; 11 bases line up with TRBD2. The germline CDR1 and CDR2 sequences are PRHDT and FYEKMQ (reference sequence). This CDR3 has 17 residues. With 2 bases clipped from V and 5 bases from J, the junction kept 8 bases outside the gene matches. CDR3 in DNA: TGTGCCAGCAGCTTACGGCTAGCGGGAGGAAATGACAATGAGCAGTTCTTC. This translates into CASSLRLAGGNDNEQFF.

This sequence joins TRBV5-5 and TRBJ2-7, with 7 positions matching TRBD1. The CDR3 runs to 13 residues. Germline lookup yields CDR1 SGHKS and CDR2 YYEKEE (reference sequence). J gave up 6 bases and V 3 bases, and 6 bases lay outside the gene matches. The CDR3 here is CASSSRQGPEQYF. The CDR3 DNA reads as TGTGCCAGCAGCTCACGACAGGGCCCCGAGCAGTACTTC. Together with reference TRBV5-5 and TRBJ2-7, the CDR3 gives the full variable domain: DAGVTQSPTHLIKTRGQQVTLRCSPISGHKSVSWYQQVLGQGPQFIFQYYEKEERGRGNFPDRFSARQFPNYSSELNVNALLLGDSALYLCASSSRQGPEQYFGPGTRLTVT.

The genes are TRBV7-2 and TRBJ1-1; tentative D call: TRBD1 (5 bases). V lost 3 bases and J lost 0, with 11 bases in between. The CDR3 is 15 amino acids. Germline V gene lookup returns CDR1 SGHTA and CDR2 FQGNSA. The CDR3 nucleotides read TGTGCCAGCAGCTTTATGGGGCACCTGAACACTGAAGCTTTCTTT. The encoded protein is CASSFMGHLNTEAFF.